Shown below are 17 T cell receptor beta chains from a single sample sequenced in a study of shared clonotypes between healthy human individuals (dated by TCRdb to 2018 to 2021). The library relied on the immunoSEQ multiplex PCR assay. The source is immuneACCESS, and TCRdb retained only in-frame sequences with V and J called. Part of the clones is not carried over; for the studies checked, unresolved V genes explain less than half of this, and the remainder is unexplained. Counted in this sample were about 1 million clones; about 75% of them appeared once. The ten largest make up approximately 1.5% of the sample. Sequencing input: memory CD4+ T cells sorted from blood. The cell subset or site label corresponds to: CD45RA-negative fraction. The receptors here all came from a young man in good health.

The rearrangement joins TRBV6-6 to TRBJ2-7; D uncertain. The germline gives CDR1 MNHNY, CDR2 SVGAGI (reference sequence). The CDR3 extends over 15 amino acids. V was trimmed by 2 bases and J by 3 bases, leaving 14 bases between them. CDR3 bases: TGTGCCAGCAGTTACGGTGCGAGCGACGGCTACGAGCAGTACTTC. Protein sequence: CASSYGASDGYEQYF.

The chain links TRBV5-1 to TRBJ2-2, with D maybe TRBD1 (5 bases). The CDR3 totals 14 residues. In germline, CDR1 is SGHRS, CDR2 YFSETQ. V was pared by 1 base and J by 6 bases, with 10 bases between. The CDR3 loop reads CASSLPGRSGELFF. The CDR3 DNA reads TGCGCCAGCAGCTTGCCAGGGCGGTCCGGGGAGCTGTTTTTT.

On this clone itself: A much larger clone lies a single base off, so this may be a read error. The V gene is TRBV5-4, the J gene TRBJ2-3; D remains ambiguous. Germline CDR1 reads SGHNT; CDR2 reads YYREEE (reference sequence). This CDR3 spans 14 amino acids. Trimming left V 4 bases short and J 0 bases short, with 9 bases between. DNA of the CDR3: TGTGCCAGCAGCGGAACAGCTAGCACAGATACGCAGTATTTT. This sequence encodes CASSGTASTDTQYF.

The CDR3 spells CASSVVQGPSGNTIYF. The CDR3, as DNA: TGTGCCAGCAGTGTGGTGCAGGGTCCAAGTGGAAACACCATATATTTT. The gene calls are TRBV6-1 and TRBJ1-3; tentatively, D is TRBD1 (5 bases). This CDR3 is built from 16 residues. Per the germline V gene, CDR1 is MNHNS and CDR2 is SASEGT. V lost 4 bases and J 3 bases, leaving 16 bases between the germline ends.

In this sample, this clone turned up once. This chain uses TRBV14 with TRBJ2-3, with TRBD2 identical over 7 bases. CDR1 SGHDN and CDR2 FVKESK come from the germline V gene. This CDR3 is built from 15 residues. Trimming took 0 bases from V and 4 from J; bases not matched to a gene: 4. The CDR3 sequence: CASSQDWGGADTQYF. The CDR3, as DNA: TGTGCCAGCAGCCAAGATTGGGGGGGTGCAGATACGCAGTATTTT.

The V call is TRBV11-3, the J call TRBJ2-2, with 9 bases identical to TRBD2. CDR1 is SGHNT, CDR2 YENEEA, per germline. J was trimmed by 2 bases and V by 2 bases; bases with no gene match: 3. This CDR3 spans 16 amino acids. CDR3 in DNA: TGTGCCAGCAGCTTACCTAGCGGGATTAACACCGGGGAGCTGTTTTTT. Translating it yields CASSLPSGINTGELFF.

The V and J genes are TRBV5-1 and TRBJ2-2; D possibly matches TRBD1 or TRBD2 (5 bases each). The CDR3 loop spans 15 amino acids. Germline-derived CDR1 and CDR2 are SGHRS and YFSETQ. The germline V and J ends were trimmed by 6 bases and 1 base, with 13 bases remaining between them. The CDR3 region has the DNA TGCGCCAGCACCAATGATGGGGGGAACACCGGGGAGCTGTTTTTT. The encoded protein is CASTNDGGNTGELFF.

The V call is TRBV4-3, the J call TRBJ2-1; D may be TRBD2 (6 bases). In germline, CDR1 is LGHNA, CDR2 YSLEER. This CDR3 has 15 amino acids. The germline V and J ends were trimmed by 3 bases and 10 bases, with 19 bases remaining between them. CDR3 sequence reads: CASSQEKMEGREQFF. The DNA of the CDR3 is TGCGCCAGCAGCCAGGAAAAAATGGAGGGGAGGGAGCAGTTCTTC.

The chain recombines TRBV28 with TRBJ2-7, with TRBD2 matching over 14 bases. CDR1 is MDHEN, CDR2 SYDVKM, per germline. CDR3 size: 13 residues. Trimming cost V 6 bases and J 6 bases; bases outside gene matches: 1. This chain's CDR3 is CASRGLAGGEQYF. DNA for the CDR3: TGTGCCAGCAGAGGACTAGCGGGGGGCGAGCAGTACTTC.

CDR3 sequence (DNA): TGTGCCAGTTCAGGGAGGCAGGGCAACGCGAACACCGGGGAGCTGTTTTTT. It specifies CASSGRQGNANTGELFF. The gene calls are TRBV2 and TRBJ2-2; possibly TRBD2 for D (6 bases). The CDR3 covers 17 residues. Germline CDR1 is SNHLY and CDR2 is FYNNEI. Deletions cut 9 bases from V and 0 bases from J, with 20 bases between.

This clone has ten or more counts. The rearrangement uses TRBV7-2 and TRBJ1-1; the D is unclear. This CDR3 has 11 residues. Trimming took 5 bases from V and 1 from J, leaving 2 bases between them. Per the germline V gene, CDR1 is SGHTA and CDR2 is FQGNSA. This CDR3 is CASSENTEAFF. CDR3 nucleotides: TGTGCCAGCAGCGAGAACACTGAAGCTTTCTTT. Combining the CDR3 with reference TRBV7-2 and TRBJ1-1 gives the whole variable domain GAGVSQSPSNKVTEKGKDVELRCDPISGHTALYWYRQSLGQGLEFLIYFQGNSAPDKSGLPSDRFSAERTGGSVSTLTIQRTQQEDSAVYLCASSENTEAFFGQGTRLTVV.

In its sample, this clone was seen once. The chain recombines TRBV5-5 with TRBJ1-5; D is unresolved. The CDR3 extends over 14 amino acids. Germline CDR1 SGHKS, CDR2 YYEKEE (reference sequence). V lost 0 bases and J 0 bases, leaving 4 bases between the germline ends. The CDR3 loop reads CASSLGTSNQPQHF. As DNA, the CDR3 is TGTGCCAGCAGCTTGGGGACTAGCAATCAGCCCCAGCATTTT.

The chain combines TRBV5-4 with TRBJ1-1, with TRBD1 identical over 10 bases. CDR1 is SGHNT and CDR2 is YYREEE in the germline V gene (reference sequence). V shed 4 bases and J 4 bases; nucleotides not matched to a gene: 10. The CDR3 is 16 amino acids. In DNA, the CDR3 is TGTGCCAGCAGCGATCCGGGACAGGGGTTCGGCACTGAAGCTTTCTTT. This translates into CASSDPGQGFGTEAFF.

This clone has more than one count but fewer than ten. The V gene is TRBV29-1, the J gene TRBJ1-1; 10 bases map to TRBD1. This CDR3 contains 13 residues. CDR1 and CDR2 (germline): SQVTM, ANQGSEA. Losses at the gene ends were 7 bases for V and 1 base for J; bases not matched to a gene: 3. The CDR3: CSGRQGANTEAFF. The CDR3 nucleotides read TGCAGCGGTCGACAGGGGGCGAACACTGAAGCTTTCTTT.

This chain connects TRBV7-2 to TRBJ2-6, with D possibly TRBD1 on 6 matching bases. The CDR3 length is 16 residues. Trimming cost V 4 bases and J 2 bases, with 12 bases left between them. Germline CDR1 and CDR2: SGHTA and FQGNSA. The CDR3 sequence is CASSYRAGTGANVLTF. The CDR3 DNA follows: TGTGCCAGCAGCTACAGGGCAGGAACTGGGGCCAACGTCCTGACTTTC. The full variable domain, in which reference TRBV7-2 and TRBJ2-6 provide the parts outside the CDR3, is GAGVSQSPSNKVTEKGKDVELRCDPISGHTALYWYRQSLGQGLEFLIYFQGNSAPDKSGLPSDRFSAERTGGSVSTLTIQRTQQEDSAVYLCASSYRAGTGANVLTFGAGSRLTVL.

The J gene is TRBJ1-4, the V gene TRBV27, with 11 bases fitting TRBD1. The germline CDR1 and CDR2 sequences are MNHEY and SMNVEV (reference sequence). The V gene end was trimmed by 3 bases and the J gene end by 7 bases; junction bases not matched to a gene: 4. The CDR3 is 15 amino acids. The CDR3 region has the DNA TGTGCCAGCAGTTTCGGGGACAGGGGGTTTGAAAAACTGTTTTTT. Encoded protein: CASSFGDRGFEKLFF.

V usage is TRBV18 and J usage is TRBJ2-5; D is unresolved. Germline-derived CDR1 and CDR2 are KGHSH and LQKENI. V shed 3 bases and J shed 5 bases, with 10 bases lying between them. This CDR3 comprises 13 residues. For the CDR3, the DNA is TGTGCCAGCTCACCTGGCCTCCGTGAGACCCAGTACTTC. Its translation: CASSPGLRETQYF.